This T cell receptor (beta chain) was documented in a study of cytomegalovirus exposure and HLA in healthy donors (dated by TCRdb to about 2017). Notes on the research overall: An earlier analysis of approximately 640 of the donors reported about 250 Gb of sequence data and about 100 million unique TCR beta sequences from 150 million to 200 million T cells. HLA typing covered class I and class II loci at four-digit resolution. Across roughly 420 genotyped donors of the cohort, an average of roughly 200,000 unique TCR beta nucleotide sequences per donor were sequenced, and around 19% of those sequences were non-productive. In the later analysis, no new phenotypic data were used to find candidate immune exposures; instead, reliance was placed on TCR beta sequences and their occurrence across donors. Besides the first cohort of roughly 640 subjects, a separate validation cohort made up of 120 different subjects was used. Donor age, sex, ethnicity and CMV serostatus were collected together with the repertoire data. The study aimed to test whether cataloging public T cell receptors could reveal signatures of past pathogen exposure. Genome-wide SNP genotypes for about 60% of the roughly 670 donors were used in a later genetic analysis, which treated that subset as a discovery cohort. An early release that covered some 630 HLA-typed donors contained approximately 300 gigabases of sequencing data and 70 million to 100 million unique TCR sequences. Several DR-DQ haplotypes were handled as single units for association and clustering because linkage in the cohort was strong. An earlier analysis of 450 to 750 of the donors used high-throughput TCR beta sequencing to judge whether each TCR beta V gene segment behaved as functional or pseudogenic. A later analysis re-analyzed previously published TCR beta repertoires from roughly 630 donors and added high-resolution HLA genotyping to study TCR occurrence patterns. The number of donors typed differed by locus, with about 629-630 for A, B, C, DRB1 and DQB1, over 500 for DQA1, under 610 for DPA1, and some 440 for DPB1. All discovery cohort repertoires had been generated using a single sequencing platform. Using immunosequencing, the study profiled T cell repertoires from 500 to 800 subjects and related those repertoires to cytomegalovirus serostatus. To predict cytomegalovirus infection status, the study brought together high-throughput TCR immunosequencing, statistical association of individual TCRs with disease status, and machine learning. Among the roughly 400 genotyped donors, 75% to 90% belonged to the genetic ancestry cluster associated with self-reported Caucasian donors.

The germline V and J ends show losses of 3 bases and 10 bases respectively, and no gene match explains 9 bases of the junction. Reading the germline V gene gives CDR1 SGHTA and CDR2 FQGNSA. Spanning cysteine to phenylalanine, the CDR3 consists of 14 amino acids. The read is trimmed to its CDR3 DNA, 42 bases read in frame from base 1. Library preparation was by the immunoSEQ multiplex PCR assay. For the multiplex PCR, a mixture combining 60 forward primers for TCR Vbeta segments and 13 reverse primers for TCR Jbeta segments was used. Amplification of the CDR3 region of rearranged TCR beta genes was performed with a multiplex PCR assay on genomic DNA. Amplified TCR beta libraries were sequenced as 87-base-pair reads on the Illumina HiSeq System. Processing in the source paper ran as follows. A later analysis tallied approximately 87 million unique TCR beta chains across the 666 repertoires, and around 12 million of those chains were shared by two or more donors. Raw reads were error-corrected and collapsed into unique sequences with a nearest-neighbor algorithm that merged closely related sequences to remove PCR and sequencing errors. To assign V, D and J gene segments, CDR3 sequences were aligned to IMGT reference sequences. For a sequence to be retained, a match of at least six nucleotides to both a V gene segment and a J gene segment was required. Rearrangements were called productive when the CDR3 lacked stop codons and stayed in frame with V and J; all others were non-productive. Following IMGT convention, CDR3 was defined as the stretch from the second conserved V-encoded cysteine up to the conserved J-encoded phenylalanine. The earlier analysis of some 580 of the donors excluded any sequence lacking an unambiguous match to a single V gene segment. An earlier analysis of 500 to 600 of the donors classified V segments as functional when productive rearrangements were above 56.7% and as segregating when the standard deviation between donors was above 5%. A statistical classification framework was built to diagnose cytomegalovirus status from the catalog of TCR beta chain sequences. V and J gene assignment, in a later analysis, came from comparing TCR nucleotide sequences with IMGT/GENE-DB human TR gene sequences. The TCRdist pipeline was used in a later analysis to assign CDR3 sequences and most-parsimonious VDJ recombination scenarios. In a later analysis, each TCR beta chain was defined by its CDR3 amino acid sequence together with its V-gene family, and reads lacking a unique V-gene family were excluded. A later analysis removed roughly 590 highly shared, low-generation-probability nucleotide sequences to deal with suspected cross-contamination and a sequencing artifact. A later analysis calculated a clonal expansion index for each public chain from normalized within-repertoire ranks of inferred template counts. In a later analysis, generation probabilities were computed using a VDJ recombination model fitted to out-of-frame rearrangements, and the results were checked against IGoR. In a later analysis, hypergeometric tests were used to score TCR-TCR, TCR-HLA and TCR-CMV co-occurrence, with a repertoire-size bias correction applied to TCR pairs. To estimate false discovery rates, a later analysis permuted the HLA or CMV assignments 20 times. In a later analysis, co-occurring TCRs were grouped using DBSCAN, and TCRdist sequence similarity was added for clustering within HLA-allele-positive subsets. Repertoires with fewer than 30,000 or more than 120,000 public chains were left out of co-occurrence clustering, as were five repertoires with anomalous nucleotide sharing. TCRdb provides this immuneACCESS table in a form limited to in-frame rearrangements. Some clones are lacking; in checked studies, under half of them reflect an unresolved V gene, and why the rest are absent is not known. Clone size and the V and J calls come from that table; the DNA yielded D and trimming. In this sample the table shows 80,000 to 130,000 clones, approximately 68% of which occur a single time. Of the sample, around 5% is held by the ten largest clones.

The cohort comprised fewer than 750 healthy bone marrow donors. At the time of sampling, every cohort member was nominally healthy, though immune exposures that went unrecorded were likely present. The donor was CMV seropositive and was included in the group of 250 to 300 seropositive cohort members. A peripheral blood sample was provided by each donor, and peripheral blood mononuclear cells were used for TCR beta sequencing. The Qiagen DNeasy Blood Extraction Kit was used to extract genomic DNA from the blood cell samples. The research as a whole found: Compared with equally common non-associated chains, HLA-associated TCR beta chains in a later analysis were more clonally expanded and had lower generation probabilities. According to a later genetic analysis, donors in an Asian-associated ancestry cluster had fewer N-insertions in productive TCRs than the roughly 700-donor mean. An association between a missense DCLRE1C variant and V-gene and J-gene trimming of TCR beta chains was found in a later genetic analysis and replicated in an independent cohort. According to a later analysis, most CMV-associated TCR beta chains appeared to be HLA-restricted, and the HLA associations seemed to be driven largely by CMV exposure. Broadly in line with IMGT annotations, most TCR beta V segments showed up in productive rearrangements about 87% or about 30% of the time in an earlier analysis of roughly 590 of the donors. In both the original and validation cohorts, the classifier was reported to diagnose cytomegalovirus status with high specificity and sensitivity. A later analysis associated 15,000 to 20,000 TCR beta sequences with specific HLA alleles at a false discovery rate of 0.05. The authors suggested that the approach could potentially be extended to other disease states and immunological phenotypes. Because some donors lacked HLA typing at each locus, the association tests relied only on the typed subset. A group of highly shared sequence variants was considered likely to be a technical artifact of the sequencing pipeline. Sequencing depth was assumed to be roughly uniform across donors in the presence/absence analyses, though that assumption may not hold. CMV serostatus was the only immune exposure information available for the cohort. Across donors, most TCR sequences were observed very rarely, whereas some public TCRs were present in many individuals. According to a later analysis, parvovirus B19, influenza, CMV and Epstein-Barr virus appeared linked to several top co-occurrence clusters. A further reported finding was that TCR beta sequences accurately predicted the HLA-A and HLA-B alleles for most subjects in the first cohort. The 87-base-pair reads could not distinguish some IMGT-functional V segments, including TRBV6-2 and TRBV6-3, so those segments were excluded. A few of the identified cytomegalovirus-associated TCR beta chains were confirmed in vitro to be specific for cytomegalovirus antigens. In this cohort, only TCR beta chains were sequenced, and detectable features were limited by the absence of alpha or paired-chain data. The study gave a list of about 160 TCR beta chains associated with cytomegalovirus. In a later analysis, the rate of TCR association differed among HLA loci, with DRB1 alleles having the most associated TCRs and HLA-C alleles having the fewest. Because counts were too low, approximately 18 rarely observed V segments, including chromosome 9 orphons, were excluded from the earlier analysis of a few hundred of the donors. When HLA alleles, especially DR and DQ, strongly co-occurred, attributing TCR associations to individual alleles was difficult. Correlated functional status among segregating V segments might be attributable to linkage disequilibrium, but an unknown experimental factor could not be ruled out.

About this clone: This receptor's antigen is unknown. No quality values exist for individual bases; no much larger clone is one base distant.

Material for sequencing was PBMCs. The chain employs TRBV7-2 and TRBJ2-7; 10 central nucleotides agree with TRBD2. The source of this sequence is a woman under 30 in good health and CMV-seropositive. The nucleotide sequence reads TGTGCCAGCAGCTTTAAAGCGGGAGGGCCAGATCAGTACTTC. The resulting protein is CASSFKAGGPDQYF.